Listed below are T cell receptor beta chains from one sample, sequenced in a study of blood T cell repertoires in COVID-19. Sequencing was performed with immunoSEQ multiplex PCR; in TCRdb, only in-frame clones are kept and a portion is missing. The data show a few hundred thousand clones, about 91% seen once. Sequencing used peripheral blood. The receptors come from a woman aged 25-40 years who had recovered from COVID-19. Both conserved end residues are part of each CDR3. Each record gives: V gene, D gene, J gene, clone size, CDR3 DNA, CDR3 protein. The D gene is left open where the match is weak. Part of the rows lack a size; the others show once, few, many or a class for expanded clones.

V: TRBV7-9
D: TRBD1
J: TRBJ1-1
size: NA
DNA: TGTGCCAGCAGCCGGAGACAGGGGCCGAACACTGAAGCTTTCTTT
CDR3: CASSRRQGPNTEAFF

V: TRBV9
D: NA
J: TRBJ2-1
size: NA
DNA: TGTGCCAGCAGCGTAGATCCGCGGGGTGGCAATGAGCAGTTCTTC
CDR3: CASSVDPRGGNEQFF

V: TRBV5-5
D: TRBD1
J: TRBJ1-6
size: NA
DNA: TGTGCCAGCAGCCCTACAGGGGGGGATTCACCCCTCCACTTT
CDR3: CASSPTGGDSPLHF

V: TRBV11-2
D: TRBD1
J: TRBJ2-5
size: NA
DNA: TGTGCCAGCAGCCGAAGGACAGGGGCTGAGACCCAGTACTTC
CDR3: CASSRRTGAETQYF

V: TRBV30
D: TRBD1
J: TRBJ2-7
size: NA
DNA: TGTGCCTGGAGTGTGGGGACAGGGGAGCGCTACGAGCAGTACTTC
CDR3: CAWSVGTGERYEQYF

V: TRBV6-2/TRBV6-3
D: TRBD2
J: TRBJ2-3
size: NA
DNA: TGTGCCAGCAGTTATAGAAAAGCGGGGTCTCCGGATACGCAGTATTTT
CDR3: CASSYRKAGSPDTQYF

V: TRBV19
D: TRBD1
J: TRBJ1-6
size: once
DNA: TGTGCCAGTAGGCCGGGACAGGCGTTCTCCTATAATTCACCCCTCCACTTT
CDR3: CASRPGQAFSYNSPLHF

V: TRBV5-5
D: TRBD1
J: TRBJ1-1
size: NA
DNA: TGTGCCAGCAGCTTACGGGACAGATCTAGGGGGAACACTGAAGCTTTCTTT
CDR3: CASSLRDRSRGNTEAFF

V: TRBV3-1/TRBV3-2
D: NA
J: TRBJ2-5
size: NA
DNA: TGTGCCAGCAGCCAAAAACCGGAGCAAGAGACCCAGTACTTC
CDR3: CASSQKPEQETQYF

V: TRBV5-1
D: NA
J: TRBJ2-1
size: NA
DNA: TGCGCCAGCAGCTTGGCGGGGGCGGGGGATGAGCAGTTCTTC
CDR3: CASSLAGAGDEQFF

V: TRBV30
D: TRBD1
J: TRBJ1-4
size: NA
DNA: TGTGCCTTAAACTCCGGGACAGGGCTTGAAAAACTGTTTTTT
CDR3: CALNSGTGLEKLFF

V: TRBV25-1
D: NA
J: TRBJ1-4
size: once
DNA: TGTGCAGCAGGGGTTGGAGGTGAAAAACTGTTTTTT
CDR3: CAAGVGGEKLFF

V: TRBV29-1
D: TRBD2
J: TRBJ2-1
size: NA
DNA: TGCAGCGTTGAAGATAAGAGCGGGGGCTCCTACAATGAGCAGTTCTTC
CDR3: CSVEDKSGGSYNEQFF

V: TRBV7-3
D: TRBD1
J: TRBJ1-6
size: NA
DNA: TGTGCCAGCAGCTCGGGGACAGGCTCACCCCTCCACTTT
CDR3: CASSSGTGSPLHF

V: TRBV27
D: NA
J: TRBJ2-6
size: NA
DNA: TGTGCCAGCAGTTTAAGAGGGGACACCAACTCTGGGGCCAACGTCCTGACTTTC
CDR3: CASSLRGDTNSGANVLTF

V: TRBV6-6
D: NA
J: TRBJ1-1
size: NA
DNA: TGTGCCAGCAGTTATGGCAGGGGGAACACTGAAGCTTTCTTT
CDR3: CASSYGRGNTEAFF

V: TRBV27
D: TRBD1
J: TRBJ1-1
size: NA
DNA: TGTGCCAGCAGTTCCACAGGGGGGAACACTGAAGCTTTCTTT
CDR3: CASSSTGGNTEAFF

V: TRBV11-2
D: NA
J: TRBJ1-2
size: NA
DNA: TGTGCCAGCAGCTCAAGAGGGGGTGACTATGGCTACACCTTC
CDR3: CASSSRGGDYGYTF

V: TRBV5-6
D: NA
J: TRBJ2-3
size: NA
DNA: TGTGCCAGCAGCCCTCAGGGGCCGAGCACAGATACGCAGTATTTT
CDR3: CASSPQGPSTDTQYF

V: TRBV7-2
D: TRBD2
J: TRBJ2-7
size: NA
DNA: TGTGCCAGCAGCTACGGGACTAGCGGCTACGAGCAGTACTTC
CDR3: CASSYGTSGYEQYF

V: TRBV20-1
D: NA
J: TRBJ1-2
size: NA
DNA: TGCAGTGCTGGAAGAGGAAAAGGCTACACCTTC
CDR3: CSAGRGKGYTF

V: TRBV24-1
D: TRBD1
J: TRBJ1-2
size: NA
DNA: TGTGCCACCAGTGACCCGGGACAGGGGGCCGGCTACACCTTC
CDR3: CATSDPGQGAGYTF

V: TRBV15
D: NA
J: TRBJ2-5
size: NA
DNA: TGTGCCACCAGCTACCGGGTTTCGGAAGAGACCCAGTACTTC
CDR3: CATSYRVSEETQYF

V: TRBV7-8
D: TRBD1
J: TRBJ2-1
size: NA
DNA: TGTGCCAGCAGCCTATCCGGGACAGGGATTTTGGACAATGAGCAGTTCTTC
CDR3: CASSLSGTGILDNEQFF

V: TRBV4-2
D: NA
J: TRBJ1-4
size: NA
DNA: TGTGCCAGCAGCCGCGAAGGAGGTGAAAAACTGTTTTTT
CDR3: CASSREGGEKLFF

V: TRBV5-1
D: NA
J: TRBJ2-5
size: NA
DNA: TGCGCCAGCAGCTTGGTAACTAGTGGAGGAGAGACCCAGTACTTC
CDR3: CASSLVTSGGETQYF

V: TRBV27
D: TRBD1
J: TRBJ2-1
size: NA
DNA: TGTGCCAGCACAGGACAGGGTAACAATGAGCAGTTCTTC
CDR3: CASTGQGNNEQFF

V: TRBV19
D: TRBD2
J: TRBJ2-3
size: NA
DNA: TGTGCCAGTAGTACCCGACTAGCGGGCGACCCAGATACGCAGTATTTT
CDR3: CASSTRLAGDPDTQYF

V: TRBV12-3/TRBV12-4
D: NA
J: TRBJ2-3
size: NA
DNA: TGTGCCAGCAGTCTAGGCCAGACAGATACGCAGTATTTT
CDR3: CASSLGQTDTQYF

V: TRBV4-1
D: NA
J: TRBJ1-1
size: once
DNA: TGCGCCAGCAGCCGAAACCCCGCCGGGGGGGACTTAGGAGCTTTCTTT
CDR3: CASSRNPAGGDLGAFF

V: TRBV19
D: NA
J: TRBJ1-5
size: NA
DNA: TGTGCCAGTAGTATACAGGCGGGGAGGGGGGATCAGCCCCAGCATTTT
CDR3: CASSIQAGRGDQPQHF

V: TRBV5-6
D: NA
J: TRBJ2-3
size: NA
DNA: TGTGCCAGCAGCTTTTCGTATACGCAGTATTTT
CDR3: CASSFSYTQYF

V: TRBV6-5
D: NA
J: TRBJ1-6
size: once
DNA: TGTGCCACCAGACAGCGCGGGGATTCACCCCTCCACTTT
CDR3: CATRQRGDSPLHF

V: TRBV5-4
D: NA
J: TRBJ1-3
size: NA
DNA: TGTGCCAGCAGCTTGGTGGAGGGATCTGGAAACACCATATATTTT
CDR3: CASSLVEGSGNTIYF

V: TRBV30
D: TRBD1
J: TRBJ2-3
size: NA
DNA: TGTGCCTGGATAAGACAGGGGGCGATAGATACGCAGTATTTT
CDR3: CAWIRQGAIDTQYF

V: TRBV7-9
D: NA
J: TRBJ2-3
size: NA
DNA: TGTGCCAGCAGCTTTTCAGGGGTGAACACAGATACGCAGTATTTT
CDR3: CASSFSGVNTDTQYF

V: TRBV9
D: TRBD2
J: TRBJ2-3
size: NA
DNA: TGTGCCAGCAGCGTAGGGGGAGCGGGGAAAGATACGCAGTATTTT
CDR3: CASSVGGAGKDTQYF

V: TRBV5-5
D: NA
J: TRBJ1-1
size: NA
DNA: TGTGCCAGCAGCTGGGACATAAAGAACACTGAAGCTTTCTTT
CDR3: CASSWDIKNTEAFF

V: TRBV2
D: TRBD1
J: TRBJ1-4
size: NA
DNA: TGTGCCAGCAGTGTAACAGGGGGTGGTGAAAAACTGTTTTTT
CDR3: CASSVTGGGEKLFF

V: TRBV5-1
D: NA
J: TRBJ2-2
size: NA
DNA: TGCGCCAGCAGCTTGGTTGCCGGGAACACCGGGGAGCTGTTTTTT
CDR3: CASSLVAGNTGELFF

V: TRBV5-4
D: NA
J: TRBJ2-7
size: NA
DNA: TGTGCCAGCAGCTTCGATTCTTCAGTCAGGGATTACGAGCAGTACTTC
CDR3: CASSFDSSVRDYEQYF

V: TRBV2
D: TRBD1
J: TRBJ1-1
size: few
DNA: TGTGCCAGGACAGGGCAGAACACTGAAGCTTTCTTT
CDR3: CARTGQNTEAFF

V: TRBV4-1
D: TRBD2
J: TRBJ2-7
size: NA
DNA: TGCGCCAGCAGCCAAGGCCCGCCTAGCGGTAATTACGAGCAGTACTTC
CDR3: CASSQGPPSGNYEQYF

V: TRBV11-2
D: NA
J: TRBJ2-1
size: NA
DNA: TGTGCCAGCCTAATGGGGGGATTCGATGAGCAGTTCTTC
CDR3: CASLMGGFDEQFF

V: TRBV28
D: TRBD2
J: TRBJ2-1
size: NA
DNA: TGTGCCAGCAGTTTCCCCATAGCGGGGGGGCCCAATGAGCAGTTCTTC
CDR3: CASSFPIAGGPNEQFF

V: TRBV20-1
D: NA
J: TRBJ2-7
size: NA
DNA: TGCAGTGCTAGTTGGGCTAGCGAGAACTACGAGCAGTACTTC
CDR3: CSASWASENYEQYF

V: TRBV5-1
D: TRBD1
J: TRBJ1-1
size: NA
DNA: TGCGCCAGCAGCTATCAGGGGGAGAACACTGAAGCTTTCTTT
CDR3: CASSYQGENTEAFF

V: TRBV7-9
D: NA
J: TRBJ1-1
size: NA
DNA: TGTGCCAGCAGCTTAGGGACAGCAGGGAACACTGAAGCTTTCTTT
CDR3: CASSLGTAGNTEAFF

V: TRBV29-1
D: TRBD1
J: TRBJ2-2
size: NA
DNA: TGCAGCGTTGCCCGCGGACAGGGGGCAAACACCGGGGAGCTGTTTTTT
CDR3: CSVARGQGANTGELFF

V: TRBV20-1
D: NA
J: TRBJ2-3
size: once
DNA: TGCAGTGCCCCGAGGACAGATACGCAGTATTTT
CDR3: CSAPRTDTQYF

V: TRBV29-1
D: NA
J: TRBJ1-2
size: NA
DNA: TGCAGCGTTGAAGATTCCGGGGGGCGAGGCTACACCTTC
CDR3: CSVEDSGGRGYTF

V: TRBV11-2
D: TRBD1
J: TRBJ1-2
size: NA
DNA: TGTGCCAGCAGCTTGGCCATGGGACAGAACTATGGCTACACCTTC
CDR3: CASSLAMGQNYGYTF

V: TRBV5-6
D: NA
J: TRBJ1-1
size: NA
DNA: TGTGCCAGCAGCCTGCTGATGGAGGGTGAAGCTTTCTTT
CDR3: CASSLLMEGEAFF